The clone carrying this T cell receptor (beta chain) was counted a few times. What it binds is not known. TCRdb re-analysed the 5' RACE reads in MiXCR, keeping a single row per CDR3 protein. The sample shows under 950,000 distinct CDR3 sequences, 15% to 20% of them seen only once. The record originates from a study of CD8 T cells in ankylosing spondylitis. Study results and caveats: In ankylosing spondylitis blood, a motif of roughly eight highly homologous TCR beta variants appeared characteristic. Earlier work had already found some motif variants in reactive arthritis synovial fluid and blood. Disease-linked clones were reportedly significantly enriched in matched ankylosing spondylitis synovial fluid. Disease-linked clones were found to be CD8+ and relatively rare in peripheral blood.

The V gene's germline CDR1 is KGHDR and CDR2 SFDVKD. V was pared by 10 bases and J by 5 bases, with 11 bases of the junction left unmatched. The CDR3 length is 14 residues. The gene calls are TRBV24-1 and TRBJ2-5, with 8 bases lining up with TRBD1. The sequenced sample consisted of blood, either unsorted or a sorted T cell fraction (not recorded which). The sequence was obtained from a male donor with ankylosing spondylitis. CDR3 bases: TGTGCCACGCAGGACCCTAACAGGGGGGAGACCCAGTACTTC. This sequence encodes CATQDPNRGETQYF.